The clone carrying this TCR beta chain was seen only once. The antigen is unknown. In the PCR, 60 Vbeta and 13 Jbeta primers were used. Profiling relied on immunoSEQ multiplex PCR, and the TCRdb table lists in-frame clones only, not all of them. This sample carries about 190,000 clones, around four fifths of them seen once, and the ten largest clones take 10%. Germline-derived CDR1 and CDR2 are LGHNT and FRNRAP. V lost 5 bases and J lost 8, with 16 bases in between. The CDR3 has 14 residues. The data derive from a study of cytomegalovirus exposure and HLA in healthy donors. Study-wide results and caveats: Earlier analysis found most TCR beta V segments productive about 87% or about 30% of the time. Immune exposure data for these donors was limited to CMV serostatus. There were some V segments, including TRBV6-2 and TRBV6-3, excluded as indistinguishable.

The sequencing input was PBMCs. This TCR was recovered from a woman between 50 and 59 years old in good health and CMV-seropositive. The rearrangement uses TRBV12-5 and TRBJ2-1, with no clear D. This chain's CDR3 is CASGLSLSADEQFF. In DNA form, the CDR3 reads TGTGCTAGTGGTCTCTCGTTGTCGGCGGATGAGCAGTTCTTC.